The present T cell receptor beta chain was sequenced within a study of blood T cell repertoires in COVID-19 (dated by TCRdb to 2018 to 2021). Turning to the overall study: Samples covering the acute and convalescent phases of COVID-19 were provided by collaborators in the United States, Italy and Spain. The material from the prospective study consisted of cDNA or gDNA derived from T cells, B-cell-depleted T cells, or PBMCs. Subjects who had been exposed to COVID-19, were actively infected with it, or had recovered from it provided the deeply sampled blood TCRbeta repertoires that made up the dataset. The repertoires were released in a freely available public database intended as a resource for research on the immune response to SARS-CoV-2. Where available, HLA class I and class II types were obtained from metadata supplied by the sample provider rather than from assay-based typing. Sample metadata almost always included a de-identified subject ID, COVID-19 status, age in years and sex. The samples were drawn from two sources: the first 160 participants of the ongoing ImmuneRACE study, and fewer than 1,500 subjects contributed by 6 global collaborators. General findings and caveats noted by the study authors: How much clinical and demographic metadata was included differed by source and by participant, and the metadata was provided uncurated.

Collaborating institutions collected whole blood in K2EDTA tubes following their own protocols. For TCRbeta analysis, collaborator samples were shipped as frozen whole blood, as isolated PBMCs, or as DNA extracted from either sample type. This clone was picked up a small number of times. No cognate antigen has been identified for it. No quality values exist for individual bases; no much larger clone is one base distant. CDR1 and CDR2 were assigned from the germline V gene (reference sequence) as LGHDT and YNNKEL. Inclusive of the bounding cysteine and phenylalanine, the CDR3 is 14 residues long. The sequence is cut down to CDR3 DNA, 42 bases in frame from base 1. V drops 4 bases and J drops 7 bases, leaving 16 bases in between. TCRbeta CDR3 regions were amplified from genomic DNA using the immunoSEQ Assay, a bias-controlled multiplex PCR. Processing in the source paper ran as follows. Within the assay, amplification of reference gene primers was used to estimate how many nucleated cells each sample contained. To quantify the absolute abundance of each unique TCRbeta CDR3 rearrangement, sequence reads were collapsed and filtered. For each sample, productive Simpson clonality was calculated as the square root of Simpson's diversity index across productive rearrangements. TCRdb's version of the immuneACCESS table is confined to in-frame rearrangements and falls short of the full clone set. An unresolved V gene accounts for under half of the shortfall where checked; the remainder is of unknown origin. V and J calls plus clone size are reproduced from that table; the DNA served to infer D and trimming. The sample includes 250,000 to 350,000 clones, with roughly 90% observed a single time. The ten top clones hold 0.75% to 0.9% of the sample.

Sequencing was done on a sample of peripheral blood. Recombination connected TRBV3-1 (or the pseudogene TRBV3-2) to TRBJ1-2, with no reliable assignment of the D segment. The receptor was isolated from a man younger than 40 with acute or convalescent COVID-19. The encoded CDR3 is CASSPPTYGSGYTF. The bases read TGTGCCAGCAGCCCACCTACCTACGGGTCTGGCTACACCTTC.